What follows are 18 T cell receptor beta chains derived from one specimen sequenced in a study of T cells in tuberculosis. The table came from immunoSEQ multiplex PCR; TCRdb's copy has only in-frame clones and leaves some out. The top ten hold under 15% of the sample, which has about 20,000 clones, approximately 92% seen once. The specimen was PBMCs. These receptors all stem from a donor between 10 and 35 years old with latent tuberculosis or without tuberculosis infection.

V and J are TRBV5-1 and TRBJ1-1; 7 nucleotides agree with TRBD1. Germline CDR1 SGHRS, CDR2 YFSETQ. Trimming took 3 bases from V and 0 from J; bases not matched to a gene: 14. This CDR3 is 18 amino acids long. CDR3 in DNA: TGCGCCAGCAGCTGGACCTCCGGGACAGTGTCCATGAACACTGAAGCTTTCTTT. This sequence encodes CASSWTSGTVSMNTEAFF.

The chain carries TRBV19 and TRBJ2-7; possibly TRBD2 for D (6 bases). V was trimmed by 3 bases and J by 7 bases, leaving 13 bases between them. The length of the CDR3 is 13 residues. From germline, CDR1 is LNHDA and CDR2 SQIVND (reference sequence). The CDR3 nucleotides are TGTGCCAGTAGTATTTGGAGGGCCCGGGAGCAGTACTTC. This gives the protein CASSIWRAREQYF.

V usage is TRBV6-1 and J usage is TRBJ1-2; no clear D gene. In germline, CDR1 is MNHNS, CDR2 SASEGT. Trimming stripped 6 bases from V and 4 bases from J, with 15 bases between. The CDR3 has 14 residues. In nucleotides, the CDR3 is TGTGCCAGCAGGCGCATAGGTGTAGCCTATGGCTACACCTTC. It is translated as CASRRIGVAYGYTF.

The chain carries TRBV20-1 and TRBJ2-1; 8 bases fit TRBD2. CDR3 length: 11 amino acids. Trimming removed 0 bases from V and 16 bases from J; junction bases left unmatched: 5. CDR1 is DFQATT and CDR2 is SNEGSKA in the germline V gene (reference sequence). CDR3 in amino acids: CSARDGLAYFF. CDR3 DNA: TGCAGTGCTAGAGACGGACTAGCCTATTTCTTC.

The CDR3 region is CASSLASNTIYF. Written as DNA, the CDR3 is TGTGCCAGCAGCTTAGCATCAAACACCATATATTTT. The rearrangement uses TRBV11-2 and TRBJ1-3; D not certain. This CDR3 is built from 12 residues. V gave up 1 base and J gave up 6 bases, with 4 bases separating them. From germline, CDR1 is SGHAT and CDR2 FQNNGV. The full variable domain, rest sourced from reference TRBV11-2 and TRBJ1-3, is EAGVAQSPRYKIIEKRQSVAFWCNPISGHATLYWYQQILGQGPKLLIQFQNNGVVDDSQLPKDRFSAERLKGVDSTLKIQPAKLEDSAVYLCASSLASNTIYFGEGSWLTVV.

The V gene is TRBV5-4, the J gene TRBJ2-1; 7 positions agree with TRBD2. The V gene's germline CDR1 is SGHNT and CDR2 YYREEE (reference sequence). The CDR3 consists of 15 residues. Trimming at V came to 0 bases and at J to 8 bases, leaving 8 bases not matched to a gene. The CDR3 DNA is TGTGCCAGCAGCTTGGTGGCCGGGGGGACCGATGAGCAGTTCTTC. The encoded protein is CASSLVAGGTDEQFF. The complete variable domain, with remaining parts taken from reference TRBV5-4 and TRBJ2-1, reads ETGVTQSPTHLIKTRGQQVTLRCSSQSGHNTVSWYQQALGQGPQFIFQYYREEENGRGNFPPRFSGLQFPNYSSELNVNALELDDSALYLCASSLVAGGTDEQFFGPGTRLTVL.

This chain connects TRBV5-1 to TRBJ2-3, with 13 bases lining up with TRBD2. The junction had 5 bases not matched to a gene; V was cut back by 4 bases and J by 6 bases. The germline V gene encodes CDR1 SGHRS and CDR2 YFSETQ. The CDR3 totals 15 residues. DNA for the CDR3: TGCGCCAGCAGCAAGACTAGCGGGGGGACTGATACGCAGTATTTT. It codes for CASSKTSGGTDTQYF.

V usage is TRBV5-4 and J usage is TRBJ1-3, with 9 nucleotides matching TRBD1. This CDR3 has 16 amino acids. With 8 bases clipped from V and 4 bases from J, the junction kept 13 bases outside the gene matches. Germline V gene data show CDR1 as SGHNT and CDR2 as YYREEE (reference sequence). CDR3 sequence: CASSTTGGTYGNTIYF. The CDR3 DNA sequence: TGTGCCAGTAGCACCACAGGGGGCACGTACGGAAACACCATATATTTT.

The V and J genes are TRBV11-3 and TRBJ2-3; 7 bases are shared with TRBD1. CDR1 is SGHNT and CDR2 is YENEEA in the germline V gene. CDR3 length equals 15 residues. V lost 5 bases, J lost 1 base, and 6 bases stayed unmatched. The CDR3 is CASSEGQPGTDTQYF. The DNA of the CDR3 is TGTGCCAGCAGCGAGGGACAGCCAGGCACAGATACGCAGTATTTT.

Only a few counts were recorded for this clone. V is TRBV4-1 and J is TRBJ2-3; 12 bases line up with TRBD2. Trimming took 10 bases from V and 4 from J; bases not matched to a gene: 12. The CDR3 is 16 amino acids. Germline loops: CDR1 MGHRA, CDR2 YSYEKL. DNA for the CDR3: TGCGCCACAGCCCGGACTAGCGGGGAAGAGGCAGATACGCAGTATTTT. Amino acids: CATARTSGEEADTQYF.

The chain couples TRBV4-1 to TRBJ1-2, with 7 bases that match TRBD1. The germline CDR1 and CDR2 sequences are MGHRA and YSYEKL. J gave up 7 bases and V 1 base, and 6 bases lay outside the gene matches. There are 14 residues in the CDR3. The CDR3 loop reads CASSQAGGGGGYTF. CDR3 DNA sequence: TGCGCCAGCAGCCAAGCGGGAGGGGGCGGTGGCTACACCTTC.

The rearrangement uses TRBV5-1 and TRBJ1-2; 7 positions match TRBD1. Germline V gene sequence: CDR1 SGHRS, CDR2 YFSETQ. The CDR3 is made up of 15 amino acids. The trim removed 2 bases at V and 0 bases at J, leaving 4 bases unmatched. CDR3 nucleotides: TGCGCCAGCAGCTTATGGACAGGTTCTAACTATGGCTACACCTTC. Encoded protein: CASSLWTGSNYGYTF.

The J gene is TRBJ2-7, the V gene TRBV28; tentative D call: TRBD1 (6 bases). The germline CDR1 and CDR2 sequences are MDHEN and SYDVKM. The CDR3 is 13 amino acids. With 6 bases removed from V and 3 bases from J, the gap between germline ends came to 12 bases. The CDR3 reads CASSQGRYYEQYF. CDR3 sequence (DNA): TGTGCCAGCAGCCAGGGGCGCTACTACGAGCAGTACTTC.

The chain uses TRBV19 and TRBJ1-1, with a weak D call TRBD1 (5 bases). V shed 1 base and J shed 2 bases, with 8 bases lying between them. Germline assignment: CDR1 LNHDA and CDR2 SQIVND (reference sequence). The CDR3 sequence is 14 residues long. The CDR3 DNA reads as TGTGCCAGTAGTATAGGCCAGGGAAACACTGAAGCTTTCTTT. Protein: CASSIGQGNTEAFF.

CDR3 nucleotide sequence: TGTGCCAGCAGCGAGGACAGGGGGCCTGGCTACACCTTC. This sequence encodes CASSEDRGPGYTF. This chain links TRBV11-2 with TRBJ1-2; 11 bases are a match to TRBD1. The germline CDR1 and CDR2 sequences are SGHAT and FQNNGV. The CDR3 spans 13 residues. Trimming took 5 bases from V and 7 from J; bases not matched to a gene: 3.

This chain uses TRBV9 with TRBJ2-6; 10 bases align to TRBD1. V shed 1 base and J 1 base; nucleotides not matched to a gene: 14. Germline assignment: CDR1 SGDLS and CDR2 YYNGEE. The CDR3 length is 21 residues. CDR3 in DNA: TGTGCCAGCAGCGTATTAGAGGGACAGGGGTTTATCTTATCTGGGGCCAACGTCCTGACTTTC. Protein sequence: CASSVLEGQGFILSGANVLTF.

The chain uses TRBV30 and TRBJ2-7; tentatively, D is TRBD2 (5 bases). Germline CDR1 and CDR2: GTSNPN and SVGIG (reference sequence). V lost 1 base to trimming and J lost 3 bases, with 13 bases between them. The CDR3 sequence is 14 residues long. CDR3: CAWSGGGVGYEQYF. In DNA form, the CDR3 reads TGTGCCTGGAGTGGAGGAGGTGTTGGCTACGAGCAGTACTTC.

The rearrangement links TRBV6-5 to TRBJ2-5; TRBD1 matches 9 bases. Per the germline V gene, CDR1 is MNHEY and CDR2 is SVGAGI. The CDR3 covers 15 residues. Germline trimming cut 10 bases from V and 5 bases from J; bases unmatched to any gene: 14. The CDR3 sequence: CATKETQGAWETQYF. The CDR3 DNA is TGTGCCACCAAAGAGACACAGGGGGCATGGGAGACCCAGTACTTC.